The clone carrying this T cell receptor beta chain was seen only a few times. The sample belongs to a study of T-cell reconstitution after alpha-beta-depleted transplantation in children. The ends were cut back, 6 bases at V and 1 base at J, with 15 bases in the middle. From germline, CDR1 is SGHVS and CDR2 FNYEAQ. The CDR3 spans 16 residues. Preparation of the TCRbeta library used unique molecular identifiers. TCRdb used MiXCR to reprocess the PCR reads, holding one entry per CDR3 protein. The repertoire holds about 980,000 distinct CDR3 sequences, with about 31% as singletons. This receptor was obtained from a boy in the first two years of life who had a stem cell transplant for SCID, so the T cells may come from the graft donor. The starting material was PBMCs, mostly from graft donor cells, obtained 360 days after TCRalphabeta/CD19-depleted stem cell transplant. J is TRBJ2-2 and V is TRBV7-6, with D unresolved. CDR3 sequence: CASSSKAQLNTGELFF. Written as DNA, the CDR3 is TGTGCCAGCAGTTCCAAGGCACAGTTGAACACCGGGGAGCTGTTTTTT.